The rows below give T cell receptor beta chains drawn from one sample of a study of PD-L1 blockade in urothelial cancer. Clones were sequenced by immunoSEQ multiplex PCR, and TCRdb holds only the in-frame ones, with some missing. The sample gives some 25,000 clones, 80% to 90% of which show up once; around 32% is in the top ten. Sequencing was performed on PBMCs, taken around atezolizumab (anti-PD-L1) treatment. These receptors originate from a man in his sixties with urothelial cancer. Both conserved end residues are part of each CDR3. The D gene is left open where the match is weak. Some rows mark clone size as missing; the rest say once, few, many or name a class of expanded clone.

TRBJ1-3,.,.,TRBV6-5,CASRPHRVDGNTIYF,TGTGCCAGCAGACCCCACAGGGTTGATGGAAACACCATATATTTT
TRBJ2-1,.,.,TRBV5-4,CASSSGGAHNEQFF,TGTGCCAGCAGTTCCGGCGGGGCCCACAATGAGCAGTTCTTC
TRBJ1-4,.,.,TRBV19,CASSITGLGEKLFF,TGTGCCAGTAGTATAACAGGGCTGGGTGAAAAACTGTTTTTT
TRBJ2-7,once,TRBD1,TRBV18,CASSPKALQGGGYEQYF,TGTGCCAGCTCACCAAAGGCCCTCCAAGGGGGCGGCTACGAGCAGTACTTC
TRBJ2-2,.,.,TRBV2,CASSEAGGPYTGELFF,TGTGCCAGCAGTGAAGCTGGCGGGCCTTACACCGGGGAGCTGTTTTTT
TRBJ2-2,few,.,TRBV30,CAWEQGPGGELFF,TGTGCCTGGGAACAGGGTCCGGGCGGGGAGCTGTTTTTT
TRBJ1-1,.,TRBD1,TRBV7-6,CASSLVPDRGMNTEAFF,TGTGCCAGCAGCTTAGTTCCGGACAGGGGGATGAACACTGAAGCTTTCTTT
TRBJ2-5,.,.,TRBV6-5,CASSTWPYQETQYF,TGTGCCAGCAGTACCTGGCCGTACCAAGAGACCCAGTACTTC
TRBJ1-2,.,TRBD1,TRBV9,CVSSFRRTGVDYGYTF,TGTGTCAGCAGCTTCCGTCGGACAGGGGTGGACTATGGCTACACCTTC
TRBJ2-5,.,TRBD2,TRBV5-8,CASSRGLAVEETQYF,TGTGCCAGCAGCCGCGGCCTAGCGGTCGAAGAGACCCAGTACTTC
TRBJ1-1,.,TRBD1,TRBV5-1,CASSLQGAANTEAFF,TGCGCCAGCAGCTTACAGGGGGCGGCGAACACTGAAGCTTTCTTT
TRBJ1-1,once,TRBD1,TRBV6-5,CASSRDRLNTEAFF,TGTGCCAGCAGTCGGGACAGGCTGAACACTGAAGCTTTCTTT
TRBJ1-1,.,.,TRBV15,CATSRDKVGDTEAFF,TGTGCCACCAGCAGAGATAAGGTAGGGGACACTGAAGCTTTCTTT
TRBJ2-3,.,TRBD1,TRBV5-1,CASSLYPDRDTDTQYF,TGCGCCAGCAGCTTGTATCCCGACAGGGACACAGATACGCAGTATTTT
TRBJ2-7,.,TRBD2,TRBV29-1,CSVSGRQTYEQYF,TGCAGCGTTAGCGGGAGGCAAACCTACGAGCAGTACTTC
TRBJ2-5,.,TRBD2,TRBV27,CASSLSGRDTQYF,TGTGCCAGCAGTTTAAGCGGGAGAGATACCCAGTACTTC
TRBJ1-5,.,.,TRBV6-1,CASSVLVNSNQPQHF,TGTGCCAGCAGTGTCCTAGTGAATAGCAATCAGCCCCAGCATTTT
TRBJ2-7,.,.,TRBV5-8,CASSLEGAYEQYF,TGTGCCAGCAGCTTGGAGGGGGCCTACGAGCAGTACTTC